This TCR beta chain was observed in a study of T-cell reconstitution after alpha-beta-depleted transplantation in children. The table lists this clonotype with many counts. The germline V and J ends were trimmed by 5 bases and 3 bases, with 17 bases remaining between them. Germline V gene data show CDR1 as DFQATT and CDR2 as SNEGSKA (reference sequence). This CDR3 contains 14 residues. Using unique molecular identifiers, the investigators prepared the TCRbeta library. A single record per CDR3 protein comes from TCRdb applying MiXCR to the PCR reads. The sample has hundreds of thousands of distinct CDR3 sequences; around 12% are singletons.

This TCR was recovered from a human donor who donated a stem cell graft to a child with combined immunodeficiency. The chain uses TRBV20-1 and TRBJ2-7; D is possibly TRBD2 (6 bases). This specimen was PBMCs from the stem cell graft donor, taken from the stem cell graft. For the CDR3, the DNA is TGCAGTGCTCACTCCCAGGGAGGTCTCTACGAGCAGTACTTC. It specifies CSAHSQGGLYEQYF.